The 20 T cell receptor beta chains in this list originate from one sample, sequenced in a study of CXCR3-negative and CXCR3-positive naive CD8 T cells. Findings and limits, study-wide: In CXCR3-positive naive cells, the TRB CDR3s were more hydrophobic than in CXCR3-negative naive cells.

Their specific antigens are unknown. All TRB cDNA libraries came from 5' RACE performed with UMI labels. TCRdb reworked the 5' RACE reads into one entry per CDR3 protein, no DNA. Its listing shows about 110,000 distinct CDR3 sequences. Specimen: naive CXCR3+ CD8+ T cells from blood. Documented subset: CD45RO-CCR7+CD27+CD95- naive CD8+ T cells expressing CXCR3 (TNR3+). These receptors were taken from a human donor in good health. Some clones in this sample may be carry-over from other donors' samples.

V gene TRBV25-1 combines with J gene TRBJ2-5. The V gene's germline CDR1 is MGHDK and CDR2 SYGVNS. The CDR3 consists of 12 residues. CDR3 amino acids: CASSEPRETQYF.

This chain uses TRBV27 with TRBJ2-2. The CDR3 has 14 residues. CDR1 is MNHEY and CDR2 is SMNVEV in the germline V gene (reference sequence). The chain's CDR3 is CASSPKSYAGELFF.

J is TRBJ2-2 and V is TRBV6-1; as DNA is missing, the TRBD2 call by TCRdb cannot be tested. The CDR3 covers 19 residues. The germline CDR1 and CDR2 sequences are MNHNS and SASEGT. CDR3 sequence: CASSPSAEGLAGGTGELFF.

The rearrangement uses TRBV11-2 and TRBJ2-3; the TCRdb D gene call, TRBD2, has no DNA to confirm it. CDR1 and CDR2 from the germline V gene are SGHAT and FQNNGV. The CDR3 extends over 15 amino acids. The CDR3 loop reads CASSYGGGYTDTQYF.

The chain recombines TRBV29-1 with TRBJ2-3; the D gene TCRdb calls, TRBD1, cannot be checked with no DNA. CDR1 is SQVTM, CDR2 ANQGSEA, per germline. The CDR3 loop spans 14 amino acids. The CDR3 sequence: CSVEEDILGDTQYF.

CDR3: CASSFGQEYNEQFF. This chain links TRBV5-6 with TRBJ2-1; with no DNA, the TCRdb D assignment of TRBD1 cannot be verified. The germline CDR1 and CDR2 sequences are SGHDT and YYEEEE. CDR3 length: 14 residues.

V usage is TRBV7-9 and J usage is TRBJ2-1; TCRdb calls TRBD1, which cannot be checked without DNA. The CDR3 is 16 residues long. From germline, CDR1 is SEHNR and CDR2 FQNEAQ (reference sequence). The CDR3 spells CASSPPVGATTNEQFF. The variable domain in full, with the rest retrieved from reference TRBV7-9 and TRBJ2-1, is DTGVSQNPRHKITKRGQNVTFRCDPISEHNRLYWYRQTLGQGPEFLTYFQNEAQLEKSRLLSDRFSAERPKGSFSTLEIQRTEQGDSAMYLCASSPPVGATTNEQFFGPGTRLTVL.

The chain has TRBV7-9 and TRBJ2-5; no DNA is available, so the TRBD1 call from TCRdb remains unchecked. The CDR3 length is 17 residues. The germline V gene has CDR1 SEHNR and CDR2 FQNEAQ (reference sequence). The CDR3 reads CASRSTEGTGDQETQYF.

The gene calls are TRBV7-9 and TRBJ2-3; as DNA is missing, the TRBD1 call by TCRdb cannot be tested. This CDR3 comprises 15 residues. Germline V lookup: CDR1 SEHNR, CDR2 FQNEAQ (reference sequence). The CDR3 sequence: CASSLSGGPTDTQYF.

The rearrangement joins TRBV28 to TRBJ2-7; TCRdb indicates TRBD2, and absent DNA this call remains unverified. There are 16 residues in the CDR3. Germline lookup yields CDR1 MDHEN and CDR2 SYDVKM. CDR3: CASSPLTSGSIYEQYF.

V usage is TRBV5-1 and J usage is TRBJ2-7. Germline V gene lookup returns CDR1 SGHRS and CDR2 YFSETQ. CDR3 length: 13 residues. CDR3 residues: CASSLEGWDEQYF.

This chain uses TRBV2 with TRBJ1-1. Germline CDR1 SNHLY, CDR2 FYNNEI. The length of the CDR3 is 12 residues. Here the CDR3 reads CASDDGNTEAFF.

The rearrangement uses TRBV4-2 and TRBJ2-7; with no DNA, the TCRdb D assignment of TRBD2 cannot be verified. Germline-derived CDR1 and CDR2 are LGHNA and YNFKEQ. The CDR3 covers 12 residues. CDR3 sequence: CASSQISGEQYF.

V gene TRBV7-9 combines with J gene TRBJ2-7; TCRdb picks TRBD1, but there is no DNA to check that call. This CDR3 contains 14 residues. The V gene's germline CDR1 is SEHNR and CDR2 FQNEAQ (reference sequence). CDR3 sequence: CASSLSGQGYEQYF.

V gene TRBV12-3 or TRBV12-4 combines with J gene TRBJ2-1. The CDR3 loop spans 13 amino acids. CDR3 residues: CASSSNDANEQFF.

The rearrangement uses TRBV13 and TRBJ1-2; the D call from TCRdb, TRBD1, cannot be confirmed without DNA. The CDR3 runs 14 residues. CDR1 and CDR2 (germline): PRHDT, FYEKMQ (reference sequence). CDR3 amino acids: CASSLTGATYGYTF.

The gene calls are TRBV14 and TRBJ2-5; TCRdb designates TRBD1, a call that cannot be tested without DNA. Germline V gene lookup returns CDR1 SGHDN and CDR2 FVKESK. CDR3 length: 16 amino acids. The CDR3 reads CASSQNRDRVEETQYF. Full variable domain (outside the CDR3, taken from reference TRBV14 and TRBJ2-5): EAGVTQFPSHSVIEKGQTVTLRCDPISGHDNLYWYRRVMGKEIKFLLHFVKESKQDESGMPNNRFLAERTGGTYSTLKVQPAELEDSGVYFCASSQNRDRVEETQYFGPGTRLLVL.

This sequence joins TRBV11-3 and TRBJ2-1; the TCRdb D gene call, TRBD2, has no DNA to confirm it. Germline-derived CDR1 and CDR2 are SGHNT and YENEEA. This CDR3 contains 17 residues. CDR3 residues: CASSPVLAGPTYNEQFF.

The rearrangement joins TRBV28 to TRBJ2-7. From germline, CDR1 is MDHEN and CDR2 SYDVKM. The CDR3 extends over 12 amino acids. CDR3 sequence: CASSPAVYEQYF.

The chain carries TRBV2 and TRBJ2-1; TCRdb returns TRBD2, unconfirmable since there is no DNA. The CDR3 is made up of 14 amino acids. Germline CDR1 SNHLY, CDR2 FYNNEI. The CDR3 protein is CASSEGLAYNEQFF.